The 27 T cell receptor beta chains below come from one sample, sequenced in a study of blood T cell repertoires in COVID-19. Method: immunoSEQ multiplex PCR; TCRdb's copy keeps in-frame clones and lacks some. The data contain about 140,000 clones, approximately 87% of them seen just once; the ten biggest clones take up roughly 4%. Sequenced input: peripheral blood. These receptors were collected from a woman in her 40s with acute or convalescent COVID-19.

The chain links TRBV4-1 to TRBJ1-1; D gene unclear. The CDR3 sequence is 16 residues long. Germline values: CDR1 MGHRA, CDR2 YSYEKL. Trimming left V 1 base short and J 0 bases short, with 12 bases between. CDR3 nucleotides: TGCGCCAGCAGCCAAGTAGAAGAGGGCCTGAACACTGAAGCTTTCTTT. It specifies CASSQVEEGLNTEAFF.

The chain is built from TRBV23-1 and TRBJ2-6; D is unresolved. TRBV23-1 is designated an ORF whose function remains uncertain. The CDR3 is made up of 16 amino acids. Between the trimmed V and J ends, which lost 4 bases and 1 base, there was a span of 11 bases. DNA of the CDR3: TGCGCCAGCAGTCTTCTGGCCCTTTCTGGGGCCAACGTCCTGACTTTC. Protein: CASSLLALSGANVLTF.

This clone was detected once. V and J are TRBV9 and TRBJ1-2; the D is unclear. This CDR3 region has 15 residues. CDR1 is SGDLS and CDR2 is YYNGEE in the germline V gene. Deletions cut 3 bases from V and 5 bases from J, with 17 bases between. CDR3 sequence (DNA): TGTGCCAGCAGCGAGGGAGGGTCCGCCTGGTATGGCTACACCTTC. The encoded protein is CASSEGGSAWYGYTF.

The rearrangement uses TRBV7-2 and TRBJ2-2; TRBD1 aligns across 8 bases. Unmatched junction bases numbered 4, after V lost 3 bases and J lost 4 bases. CDR3 length: 15 residues. From germline, CDR1 is SGHTA and CDR2 FQGNSA. The CDR3 DNA reads as TGTGCCAGCAGCTTCCAGGGGGCGCCCACCGGGGAGCTGTTTTTT. It specifies CASSFQGAPTGELFF.

V usage is TRBV4-3 and J usage is TRBJ2-7; 7 bases are a match to TRBD2. CDR3 length equals 16 residues. The junction had 12 bases not matched to a gene; V was cut back by 4 bases and J by 3 bases. Per the germline V gene, CDR1 is LGHNA and CDR2 is YSLEER. The CDR3 reads CASSLLAGGGDYEQYF. In DNA, the CDR3 is TGCGCCAGCAGCCTCCTTGCTGGCGGGGGAGACTACGAGCAGTACTTC.

The DNA of the CDR3 is TGTGCCAGCAGCTCCCGGGACAGCGATGGCTACACCTTC. Amino acid sequence: CASSSRDSDGYTF. The gene calls are TRBV13 and TRBJ1-2; 7 bases match TRBD1. V lost 4 bases, J lost 6 bases, and 5 bases stayed unmatched. Germline CDR1 reads PRHDT; CDR2 reads FYEKMQ (reference sequence). The CDR3 spans 13 residues.

The gene calls are TRBV28 and TRBJ1-2; 9 bases line up with TRBD1. The CDR3 spans 15 residues. V lost 4 bases and J lost 9; bases outside the gene matches: 12. Per germline, CDR1 MDHEN and CDR2 SYDVKM. The CDR3 protein is CASSSGLQGAMSYTF. CDR3 in DNA: TGTGCCAGCAGTTCGGGACTACAGGGGGCTATGAGCTACACCTTC.

The chain employs TRBV7-2 and TRBJ1-2; no definite D call. V was shortened by 5 bases and J by 4 bases, with 8 bases between the two germline ends. The CDR3 runs to 12 residues. CDR1 and CDR2 from the germline V gene are SGHTA and FQGNSA. The CDR3 sequence is CASSEDFYGYTF. Here the CDR3 DNA reads TGTGCCAGCAGCGAGGACTTCTATGGCTACACCTTC.

This clone was detected only a few times. A junction boundary mismatches the germline segment, possibly from a read error. V is TRBV14 and J is TRBJ2-1, with 14 bases fitting TRBD2. The CDR3 has 14 residues. Germline V gene data show CDR1 as SGHDN and CDR2 as FVKESK. The CDR3 DNA sequence: TGTGCCAGCAGTACGACTAGCGGGGGGGCCTCTAGGATCTTC. Protein sequence: CASSTTSGGASRIF.

The J gene is TRBJ1-2, the V gene TRBV28, with 9 nucleotides matching TRBD1. From germline, CDR1 is MDHEN and CDR2 SYDVKM. This CDR3 has 13 amino acids. With V trimmed by 8 bases and J by 6 bases, 7 bases remained unmatched. The DNA for the CDR3 is TGTGCCAGCCTACAGGGGGCAAGTAATGGCTACACCTTC. It translates to CASLQGASNGYTF.

The V call is TRBV11-2, the J call TRBJ1-5; D gene uncertain. The germline CDR1 and CDR2 sequences are SGHAT and FQNNGV. The ends were cut back, 5 bases at V and 1 base at J, with 6 bases in the middle. CDR3 length equals 13 residues. CDR3 amino acids: CASSQRSNQPQHF. Written as DNA, the CDR3 is TGTGCCAGCAGCCAGCGGAGCAATCAGCCCCAGCATTTT.

This chain uses TRBV7-3 with TRBJ1-2, with 7 bases matching TRBD1. Germline CDR1 and CDR2: SGHTA and FQGTGA. The junction had 5 bases not matched to a gene; V was cut back by 1 base and J by 3 bases. There are 15 residues in the CDR3. CDR3 sequence reads: CASSLNRGLHYGYTF. The CDR3 DNA is TGTGCCAGCAGCTTAAACAGGGGCCTTCACTATGGCTACACCTTC.

The rearrangement links TRBV5-1 to TRBJ1-1; 7 bases agree with TRBD1. In germline, CDR1 is SGHRS, CDR2 YFSETQ. This CDR3 region has 14 residues. V lost 0 bases and J lost 4; bases outside the gene matches: 3. CDR3 region: CASSLGGGGTEAFF. The CDR3 DNA follows: TGCGCCAGCAGCTTGGGAGGGGGCGGCACTGAAGCTTTCTTT.

CDR3 in amino acids: CASSPWTGGKGELFF. In DNA, the CDR3 is TGTGCCAGCAGCCCCTGGACAGGGGGAAAGGGGGAGCTGTTTTTT. This chain links TRBV7-3 with TRBJ2-2; TRBD1 aligns across 10 bases. The CDR3 is made up of 15 amino acids. J gave up 8 bases and V 5 bases, and 8 bases lay outside the gene matches. Germline V gene sequence: CDR1 SGHTA, CDR2 FQGTGA.

The V call is TRBV29-1, the J call TRBJ1-1, with D tentatively TRBD1 (5 bases). With 5 bases removed from V and 2 bases from J, the gap between germline ends came to 12 bases. Germline V gene lookup returns CDR1 SQVTM and CDR2 ANQGSEA. This CDR3 is built from 13 residues. CDR3 DNA: TGCAGCGTTAAGGACAACAAAAACACTGAAGCTTTCTTT. Translating it yields CSVKDNKNTEAFF.

The chain has TRBV19 and TRBJ2-7; D is perhaps TRBD1 (5 bases). Germline values: CDR1 LNHDA, CDR2 SQIVND (reference sequence). The CDR3 has 18 amino acids. V lost 0 bases and J 6 bases, leaving 24 bases between the germline ends. Here the CDR3 reads CASSIDLLVQGNLGEQYF. In DNA form, the CDR3 reads TGTGCCAGTAGTATAGACCTTCTCGTGCAGGGTAATCTAGGCGAGCAGTACTTC.

The rearrangement joins TRBV9 to TRBJ1-2; 10 bases match TRBD1. The V and J ends lost 3 bases and 6 bases, in that order; junction bases with no gene match: 11. Germline V gives CDR1 SGDLS, CDR2 YYNGEE. This CDR3 is built from 16 residues. The CDR3 DNA reads TGTGCCAGCAGCGGACCCCTTCCGGGACAGGGGCATGGCTACACCTTC. Translated: CASSGPLPGQGHGYTF.

The chain recombines TRBV15 with TRBJ2-2; weak D call: TRBD2 (6 bases). The CDR3 runs to 15 residues. From germline, CDR1 is LNHNV and CDR2 YYDKDF (reference sequence). Trimming removed 7 bases at V and 5 bases at J, with 17 bases between. The CDR3 coding sequence is TGTGCCACCAAACGGACTACCCCAAGGACCGGGGAGCTGTTTTTT. Protein: CATKRTTPRTGELFF.

This clone occurred once. The chain is built from TRBV27 and TRBJ2-5; 9 bases align to TRBD2. The CDR3 sequence is 14 residues long. Germline trimming cut 5 bases from V and 14 bases from J; bases unmatched to any gene: 15. The germline gives CDR1 MNHEY, CDR2 SMNVEV (reference sequence). CDR3 DNA: TGTGCCAGCAGTCCCCTAAAGGGACTAGCTGAGAGCTACTTC. As protein: CASSPLKGLAESYF.

The gene calls are TRBV6-5 and TRBJ2-3; 7 nucleotides line up with TRBD1. With 6 bases clipped from V and 0 bases from J, the junction kept 3 bases outside the gene matches. The CDR3 totals 14 residues. Per the germline V gene, CDR1 is MNHEY and CDR2 is SVGAGI. The CDR3 DNA reads TGTGCCAGCAGGGACAGGCGAAGCACAGATACGCAGTATTTT. Protein: CASRDRRSTDTQYF.

The V and J genes are TRBV11-2 and TRBJ2-1; TRBD2 matches at 9 bases. Germline CDR1 SGHAT, CDR2 FQNNGV. This CDR3 is 16 amino acids long. V shed 6 bases and J 3 bases; nucleotides not matched to a gene: 9. This chain's CDR3 is CASRPLRGGFYNEQFF. As DNA, the CDR3 is TGTGCCAGCAGACCTTTGCGGGGGGGCTTCTACAATGAGCAGTTCTTC.

The rearrangement joins TRBV18 to TRBJ1-1; perhaps TRBD1 as D (6 bases). CDR1 is KGHSH and CDR2 is LQKENI in the germline V gene. The CDR3 length is 15 residues. The V end was cut by 4 bases, the J end by 2 bases, with 14 bases between. CDR3 region: CASSLGQGKNTEAFF. In nucleotides, the CDR3 is TGTGCCAGCTCACTAGGCCAGGGGAAAAACACTGAAGCTTTCTTT.

The V gene is TRBV5-1, the J gene TRBJ2-7; D remains ambiguous. The CDR3 length is 13 residues. Germline CDR1 is SGHRS and CDR2 is YFSETQ. Trimming shortened V by 5 bases and J by 0 bases, and 9 bases separated the two germline ends. The CDR3 DNA sequence: TGCGCCAGCAGGCAGGCCGGCTCCTACGAGCAGTACTTC. Amino acid sequence: CASRQAGSYEQYF.

The chain joins TRBV7-2 to TRBJ2-7; 10 positions match TRBD2. V trimming: 3 bases; J trimming: 1 base; junction bases outside the gene matches: 3. In germline, CDR1 is SGHTA, CDR2 FQGNSA. The CDR3 consists of 15 residues. The CDR3 region has the DNA TGTGCCAGCAGCTTGGTAGCGGGAGGATCCTACGAGCAGTACTTC. This encodes CASSLVAGGSYEQYF.

This chain links TRBV7-2 with TRBJ2-1, with a weak D call TRBD2 (6 bases). Germline lookup yields CDR1 SGHTA and CDR2 FQGNSA. The CDR3 is made up of 13 amino acids. Trimming shortened V by 5 bases and J by 8 bases, and 13 bases separated the two germline ends. The CDR3 DNA follows: TGTGCCAGCAGCGCAAGGAGGGAGTATGAGCAGTTCTTC. This sequence encodes CASSARREYEQFF.

The chain recombines TRBV19 with TRBJ2-5; maybe TRBD2 (5 bases). The length of the CDR3 is 14 residues. The V end was cut by 3 bases, the J end by 4 bases, with 12 bases between. The germline V gene encodes CDR1 LNHDA and CDR2 SQIVND (reference sequence). CDR3 sequence: CASSMELVTETQYF. The CDR3 DNA is TGTGCCAGTAGTATGGAACTAGTTACAGAGACCCAGTACTTC.

This chain links TRBV6-6 with TRBJ2-2; the match to TRBD1 covers 8 bases. Germline V gene lookup returns CDR1 MNHNY and CDR2 SVGAGI (reference sequence). The trim removed 8 bases at V and 6 bases at J, leaving 8 bases unmatched. The length of the CDR3 is 14 residues. The CDR3 reads CASGDRQGAGELFF. The CDR3 DNA reads as TGTGCCAGCGGGGACAGGCAAGGGGCCGGGGAGCTGTTTTTT.